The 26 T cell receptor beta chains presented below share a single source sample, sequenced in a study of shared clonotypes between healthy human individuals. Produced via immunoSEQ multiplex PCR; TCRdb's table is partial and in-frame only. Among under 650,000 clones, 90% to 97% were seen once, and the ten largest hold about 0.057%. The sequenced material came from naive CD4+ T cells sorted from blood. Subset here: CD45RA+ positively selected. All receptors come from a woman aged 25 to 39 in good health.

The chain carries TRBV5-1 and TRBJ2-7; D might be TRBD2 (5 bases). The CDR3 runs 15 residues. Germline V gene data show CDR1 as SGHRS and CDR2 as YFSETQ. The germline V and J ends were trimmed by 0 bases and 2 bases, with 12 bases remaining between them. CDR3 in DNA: TGCGCCAGCAGCTTGGCCGCGGGCGGCCCCTACGAGCAGTACTTC. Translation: CASSLAAGGPYEQYF.

The CDR3 DNA reads TGTGCCAGTAGTATAGGGCAGGGGCTAGGGGAGACCCAGTACTTC. Amino acids: CASSIGQGLGETQYF. The chain joins TRBV19 to TRBJ2-5; the D gene is possibly TRBD1 (6 bases). CDR3 size: 15 residues. The V gene lost 1 base and the J gene lost 5 bases, with 14 bases spanning the gap. Germline loops: CDR1 LNHDA, CDR2 SQIVND (reference sequence).

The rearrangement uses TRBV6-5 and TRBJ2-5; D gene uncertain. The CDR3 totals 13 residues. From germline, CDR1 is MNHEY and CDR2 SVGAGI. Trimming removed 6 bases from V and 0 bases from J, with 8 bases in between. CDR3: CASSRLHQETQYF. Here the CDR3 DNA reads TGTGCCAGCAGCCGGCTACACCAAGAGACCCAGTACTTC.

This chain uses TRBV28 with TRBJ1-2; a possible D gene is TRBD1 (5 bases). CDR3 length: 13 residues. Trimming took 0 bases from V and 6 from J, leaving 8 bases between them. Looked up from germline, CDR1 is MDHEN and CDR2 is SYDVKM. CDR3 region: CASSLWGRDGYTF. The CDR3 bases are TGTGCCAGCAGTTTATGGGGCAGGGATGGCTACACCTTC.

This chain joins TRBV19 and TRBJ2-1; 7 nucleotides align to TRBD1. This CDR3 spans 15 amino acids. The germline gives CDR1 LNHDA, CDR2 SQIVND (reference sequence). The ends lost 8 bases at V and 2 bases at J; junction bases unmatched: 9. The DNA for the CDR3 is TGTGCCAGTGCCAATACAGGGGACCCCTACAATGAGCAGTTCTTC. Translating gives CASANTGDPYNEQFF.

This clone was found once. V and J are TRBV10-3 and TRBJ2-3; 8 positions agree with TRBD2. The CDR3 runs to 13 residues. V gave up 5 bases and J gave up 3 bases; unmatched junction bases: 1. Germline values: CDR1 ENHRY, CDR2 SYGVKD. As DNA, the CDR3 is TGTGCCATCAGTTTAGCGGGGACAGATACGCAGTATTTT. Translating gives CAISLAGTDTQYF.

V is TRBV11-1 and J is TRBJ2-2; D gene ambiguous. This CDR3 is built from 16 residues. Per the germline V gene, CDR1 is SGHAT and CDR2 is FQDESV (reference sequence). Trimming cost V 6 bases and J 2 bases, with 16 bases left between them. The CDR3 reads CASSRSPVGNTGELFF. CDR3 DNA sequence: TGTGCCAGCAGTCGCTCACCAGTGGGTAACACCGGGGAGCTGTTTTTT.

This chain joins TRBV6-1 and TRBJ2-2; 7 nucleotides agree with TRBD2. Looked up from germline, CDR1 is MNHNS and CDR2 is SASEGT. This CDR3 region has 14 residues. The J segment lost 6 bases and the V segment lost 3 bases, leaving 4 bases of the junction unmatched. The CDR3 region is CASSDDRGAGELFF. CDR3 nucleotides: TGTGCCAGCAGTGATGACCGGGGGGCCGGGGAGCTGTTTTTT.

The CDR3 nucleotides are TGCGCCAGCAGCCATGAATACTTCTCTGGGGCCAACGTCCTGACTTTC. Translated: CASSHEYFSGANVLTF. V and J are TRBV4-1 and TRBJ2-6; unclear D gene. Germline CDR1 is MGHRA and CDR2 is YSYEKL. The germline V and J ends were trimmed by 3 bases and 0 bases, with 9 bases remaining between them. The CDR3 totals 16 residues.

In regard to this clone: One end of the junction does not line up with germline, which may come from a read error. The CDR3: CASSYKPTNLVEQCF. DNA for the CDR3: TGTGCCAGCAGTTACAAACCGACCAATTTGGTCGAGCAGTGCTTC. The rearrangement uses TRBV6-6 and TRBJ2-7; D not certain. Germline loops: CDR1 MNHNY, CDR2 SVGAGI (reference sequence). The CDR3 extends over 15 amino acids.

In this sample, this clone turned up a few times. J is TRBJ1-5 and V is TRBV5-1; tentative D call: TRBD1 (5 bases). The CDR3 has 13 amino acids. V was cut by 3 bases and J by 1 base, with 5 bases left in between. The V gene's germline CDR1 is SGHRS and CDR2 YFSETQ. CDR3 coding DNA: TGCGCCAGCAGCTGGGACAGCAATCAGCCCCAGCATTTT. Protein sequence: CASSWDSNQPQHF.

CDR3 protein: CASSPQGSGNTGELFF. The CDR3, as DNA: TGTGCCAGCTCACCACAGGGCTCAGGGAACACCGGGGAGCTGTTTTTT. V is TRBV18 and J is TRBJ2-2; no firm D call. V was trimmed by 1 base and J by 1 base, leaving 10 bases between them. Germline V CDR1 and CDR2: KGHSH, LQKENI. The CDR3 has 16 amino acids.

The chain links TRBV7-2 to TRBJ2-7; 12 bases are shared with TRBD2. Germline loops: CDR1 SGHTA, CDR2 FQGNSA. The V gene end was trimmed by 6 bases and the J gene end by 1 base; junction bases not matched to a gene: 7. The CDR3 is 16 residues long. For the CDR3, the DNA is TGTGCCAGCAGATTACCGACTAGCGGGAGATCCTACGAGCAGTACTTC. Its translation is CASRLPTSGRSYEQYF.

CDR3 DNA sequence: TGTGCCAGCAGCGTTCTGGGTTCCGGTGGAAACACCATATATTTT. As protein: CASSVLGSGGNTIYF. The chain is built from TRBV9 and TRBJ1-3; D gene uncertain. Looked up from germline, CDR1 is SGDLS and CDR2 is YYNGEE. The CDR3 runs 15 residues. With 2 bases removed from V and 3 bases from J, the gap between germline ends came to 12 bases.

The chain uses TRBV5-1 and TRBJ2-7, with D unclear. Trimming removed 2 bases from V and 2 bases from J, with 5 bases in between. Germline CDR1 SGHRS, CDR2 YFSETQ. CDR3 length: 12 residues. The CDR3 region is CASSLSTYEQYF. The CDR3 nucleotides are TGCGCCAGCAGCTTATCTACCTACGAGCAGTACTTC.

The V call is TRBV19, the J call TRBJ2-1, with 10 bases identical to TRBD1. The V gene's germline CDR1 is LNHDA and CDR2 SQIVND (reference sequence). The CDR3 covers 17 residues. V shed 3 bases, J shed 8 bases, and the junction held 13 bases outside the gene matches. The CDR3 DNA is TGTGCCAGTAGTATTTATCTGGAGACAGGGGGCCCCGATGAGCAGTTCTTC. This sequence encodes CASSIYLETGGPDEQFF.

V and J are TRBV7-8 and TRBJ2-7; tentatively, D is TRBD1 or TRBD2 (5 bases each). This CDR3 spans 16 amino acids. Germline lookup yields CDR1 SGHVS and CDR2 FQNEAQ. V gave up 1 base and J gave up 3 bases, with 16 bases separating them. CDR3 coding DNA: TGTGCCAGCAGCTTAGTAGGGGACGCAGGAATCTACGAGCAGTACTTC. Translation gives CASSLVGDAGIYEQYF.

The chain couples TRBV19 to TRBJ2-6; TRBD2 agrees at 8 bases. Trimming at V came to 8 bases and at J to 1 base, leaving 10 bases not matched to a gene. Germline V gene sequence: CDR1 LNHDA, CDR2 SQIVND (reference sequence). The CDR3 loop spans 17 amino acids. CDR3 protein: CASGLMAGGSGANVLTF. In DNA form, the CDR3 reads TGTGCCAGTGGGCTGATGGCGGGAGGTTCTGGGGCCAACGTCCTGACTTTC.

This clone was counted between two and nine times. CDR3 loop: CASSVSLGEQYF. The CDR3 DNA sequence: TGTGCCAGCAGCGTTTCACTAGGCGAGCAGTACTTC. The chain joins TRBV9 to TRBJ2-7, with D possibly matching TRBD2 (5 bases). The V end was cut by 2 bases, the J end by 6 bases, with 9 bases between. Per germline, CDR1 SGDLS and CDR2 YYNGEE. The CDR3 runs to 12 residues.

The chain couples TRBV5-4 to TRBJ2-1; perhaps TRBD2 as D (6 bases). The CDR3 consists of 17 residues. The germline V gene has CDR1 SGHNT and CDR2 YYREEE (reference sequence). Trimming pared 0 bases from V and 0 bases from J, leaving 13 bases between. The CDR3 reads CASSLVQLAASYNEQFF. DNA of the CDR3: TGTGCCAGCAGCTTGGTGCAGTTAGCGGCCTCCTACAATGAGCAGTTCTTC.

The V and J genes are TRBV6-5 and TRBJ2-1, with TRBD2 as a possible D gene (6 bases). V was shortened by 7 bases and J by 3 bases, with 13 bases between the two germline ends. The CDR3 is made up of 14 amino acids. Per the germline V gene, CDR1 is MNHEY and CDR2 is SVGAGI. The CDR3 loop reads CASIRAAGYNEQFF. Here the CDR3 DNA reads TGTGCCAGCATCCGGGCAGCGGGCTACAATGAGCAGTTCTTC.

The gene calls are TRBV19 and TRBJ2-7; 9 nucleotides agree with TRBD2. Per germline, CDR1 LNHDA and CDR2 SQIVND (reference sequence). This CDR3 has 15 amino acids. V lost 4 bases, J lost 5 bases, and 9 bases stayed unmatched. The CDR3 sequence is CASSTFSGRTNEQYF. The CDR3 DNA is TGTGCCAGTAGTACATTTAGCGGGAGAACCAACGAGCAGTACTTC.

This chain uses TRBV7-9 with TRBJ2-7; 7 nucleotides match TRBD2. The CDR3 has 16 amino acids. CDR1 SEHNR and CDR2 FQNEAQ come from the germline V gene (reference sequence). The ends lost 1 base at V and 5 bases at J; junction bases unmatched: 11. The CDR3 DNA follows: TGTGCCAGCAGCTTAGTTGTGGGAGGGCACGGTAACGAGCAGTACTTC. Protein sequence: CASSLVVGGHGNEQYF.

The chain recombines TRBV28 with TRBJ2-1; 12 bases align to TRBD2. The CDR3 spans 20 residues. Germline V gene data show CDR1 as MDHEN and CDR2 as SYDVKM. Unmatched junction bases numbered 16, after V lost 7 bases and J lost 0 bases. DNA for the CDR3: TGTGCCAGCATCCCCTCGGGGCTAGCGGGAGGGGAGGGCTCCTACAATGAGCAGTTCTTC. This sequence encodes CASIPSGLAGGEGSYNEQFF.

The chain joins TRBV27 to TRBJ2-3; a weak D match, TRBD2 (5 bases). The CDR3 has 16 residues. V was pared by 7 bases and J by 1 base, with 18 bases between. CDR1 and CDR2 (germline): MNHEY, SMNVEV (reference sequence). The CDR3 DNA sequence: TGTGCCAGCATCTCTGCGGCTAGCCTACGCACAGATACGCAGTATTTT. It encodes CASISAASLRTDTQYF.

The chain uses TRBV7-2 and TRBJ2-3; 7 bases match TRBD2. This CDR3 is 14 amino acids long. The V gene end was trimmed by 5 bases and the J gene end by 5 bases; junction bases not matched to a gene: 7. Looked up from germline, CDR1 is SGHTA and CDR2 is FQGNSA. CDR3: CASSQDWGGDTQYF. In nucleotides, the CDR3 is TGTGCCAGCAGCCAGGACTGGGGGGGAGATACGCAGTATTTT. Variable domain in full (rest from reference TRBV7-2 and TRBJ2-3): GAGVSQSPSNKVTEKGKDVELRCDPISGHTALYWYRQSLGQGLEFLIYFQGNSAPDKSGLPSDRFSAERTGGSVSTLTIQRTQQEDSAVYLCASSQDWGGDTQYFGPGTRLTVL.